The rows below give T cell receptor beta chains drawn from one sample of a study of control samples from healthy donors and cancer patients. Profiled with immunoSEQ multiplex PCR; TCRdb holds only in-frame clones, not every one. Among 35,000 to 45,000 clones, approximately 82% were seen once, and the ten largest hold roughly 50%. Sequenced sample: blood. These receptors all stem from a man between 60 and 70 years old in good health. CDR3s include the opening cysteine and the closing phenylalanine or tryptophan. The D gene is left open where the match is weak. The size entry is marked missing in some rows and otherwise reads once, few, many or a size class.

J gene,V gene,clone size,D gene,CDR3 DNA,CDR3 protein
TRBJ2-2,TRBV14,few,TRBD1,TGTGCCAGCAGCCAAGGCCGGGACAGGATATTCAACACCGGGGAGCTGTTTTTT,CASSQGRDRIFNTGELFF
TRBJ1-6,TRBV30,.,.,TGTGCCTGGGGAGGACAGTTCTATAATTCACCCCTCCACTTT,CAWGGQFYNSPLHF
TRBJ2-1,TRBV27,.,TRBD1,TGTGCCAGCAGTTCACTCCAGGGGGCCTCGGGTAATGAGCAGTTCTTC,CASSSLQGASGNEQFF
TRBJ2-1,TRBV4-1,.,TRBD1,TGCGCCAGCAGCCACGGACAGGTGAAGGGCAATGAGCAGTTCTTC,CASSHGQVKGNEQFF
TRBJ2-3,TRBV24-1,few,TRBD1,TGTGCCACCAGCAACAGGGGGGATACGCAGTATTTT,CATSNRGDTQYF
TRBJ1-6,TRBV4-3,.,.,TGCGCCAGCAGCCAAGATGCGGGCTTTTCACCCCTCCACTTT,CASSQDAGFSPLHF
TRBJ1-2,TRBV4-2,.,.,TGTGCCAGCAGCCAAGATTTGGGGGCAGCTTATGGCTACACCTTC,CASSQDLGAAYGYTF
TRBJ2-5,TRBV19,.,TRBD2,TGTGCCAGTAGTAGCATAGCGGGATACGGCGAGACCCAGTACTTC,CASSSIAGYGETQYF
TRBJ1-2,TRBV30,.,TRBD1,TGTGCCTGGAGTGAGGGGGCGCGGGGCTACACCTTC,CAWSEGARGYTF
TRBJ1-2,TRBV4-1,.,.,TGCGCCAGCAGCCAAGATTCATTTGGGGGCTATGGCTACACCTTC,CASSQDSFGGYGYTF
TRBJ2-5,TRBV5-6,few,TRBD1,TGTGCCAGCAGCTTGGCCCGACAGGGGAAAGAGACCCAGTACTTC,CASSLARQGKETQYF
TRBJ1-2,TRBV5-4,.,.,TGTGCCAGCAGTGTAAGGGATTCAGTCTATGGCTACACCTTC,CASSVRDSVYGYTF
TRBJ1-1,TRBV19,.,.,TGTGCCAGTAGTCCCTTGGGGATGAACACTGAAGCTTTCTTT,CASSPLGMNTEAFF
TRBJ1-6,TRBV11-2,.,TRBD1,TGTGCCAGCAGCGATTCCCGGGACAGGGAGACTTCACCCCTCCACTTT,CASSDSRDRETSPLHF
TRBJ2-3,TRBV2,.,TRBD2,TGTGCCATTTCGGATTTGGGACTAGCGGGAGCAGGAGATACGCAGTATTTT,CAISDLGLAGAGDTQYF
TRBJ2-1,TRBV6-5,once,TRBD2,TGTGCCAGCGGGAGACTAGCGGACCACAATGAGCAGTTCTTC,CASGRLADHNEQFF
TRBJ1-2,TRBV6-2/TRBV6-3,.,TRBD1,TGTGCCAGCAGCAGGGACAGCGCTAACTATGGCTACACCTTC,CASSRDSANYGYTF
TRBJ1-2,TRBV27,few,.,TGTGCCAGCAGCCGAACCGGGACCCTGGGAGGCTACACCTTC,CASSRTGTLGGYTF
TRBJ1-1,TRBV12-5,.,TRBD1,TGTGCTAGTGGTTTGGGCCGGACAGGGGCGTCGAACACTGAAGCTTTCTTT,CASGLGRTGASNTEAFF
TRBJ1-2,TRBV2,.,TRBD1,TGTGCCAGCAGCACAACAGGGGGCGCAAATGGCTACACCTTC,CASSTTGGANGYTF
TRBJ2-3,TRBV9,.,TRBD2,TGTGCCAGCAGCGTAGGTCTAGCGGGAGGCCCCGCACTAGATACGCAGTATTTT,CASSVGLAGGPALDTQYF
TRBJ2-3,TRBV7-2,.,TRBD2,TGTGCCAGCAGCGAAACTAGCGGGGGGCCAGTTCAGGATACGCAGTATTTT,CASSETSGGPVQDTQYF
TRBJ2-2,TRBV30,.,TRBD2,TGTGCCTGGAAACCGGGACTAGCGGCCACCGGGGAGCTGTTTTTT,CAWKPGLAATGELFF
TRBJ2-6,TRBV6-2/TRBV6-3,few,.,TGTGCCAGCAGTTATGATGGCTCTGGGGCCAACGTCCTGACTTTC,CASSYDGSGANVLTF
TRBJ1-2,TRBV2,.,TRBD1,TGTGCCACCCGACAGGGGAGGAACTATGGCTACACCTTC,CATRQGRNYGYTF